This record covers a single TCR beta chain. Its specificity is unknown. These data are taken from a study of lymphopenia after photon versus proton radiotherapy. Study-wide findings and caveats: Post-nadir diversity loss with photons came from oligoclonal expansion, particularly CD8+ Temra cells. Relative stability marked proton patients; photon patients lost diversity and naive cells. Authors raise, but do not show, better survival with proton therapy.

Data came from immunoSEQ multiplex PCR; TCRdb stores just in-frame clones and leaves some out. The sample records 25,000 to 30,000 clones, around 80% being singletons. The length of the CDR3 is 13 residues. The V gene lost 0 bases and the J gene lost 4 bases, with 7 bases spanning the gap. Per germline, CDR1 SGHRS and CDR2 YFSETQ. V is TRBV5-1 and J is TRBJ1-1; D unclear. Sequenced here: peripheral blood, sampled from a patient treated with photon-based radiotherapy. The clonotype originates from a man aged 50 or older with gastric cancer. As DNA, the CDR3 is TGCGCCAGCAGCTTGGGATTCACCACTGAAGCTTTCTTT. As protein: CASSLGFTTEAFF.